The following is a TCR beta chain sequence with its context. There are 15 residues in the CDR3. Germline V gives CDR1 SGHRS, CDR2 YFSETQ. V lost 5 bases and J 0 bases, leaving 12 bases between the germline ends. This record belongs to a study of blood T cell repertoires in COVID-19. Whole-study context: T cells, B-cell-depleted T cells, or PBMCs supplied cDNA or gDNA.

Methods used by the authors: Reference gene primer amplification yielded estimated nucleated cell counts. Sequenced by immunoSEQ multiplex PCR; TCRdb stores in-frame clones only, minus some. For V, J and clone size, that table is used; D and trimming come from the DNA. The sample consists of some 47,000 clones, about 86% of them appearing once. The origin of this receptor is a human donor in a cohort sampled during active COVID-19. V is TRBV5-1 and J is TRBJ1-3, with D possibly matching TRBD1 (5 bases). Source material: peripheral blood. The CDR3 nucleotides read TGCGCCAGCAGAGCGGGGCCTGACTCTGGAAACACCATATATTTT. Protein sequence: CASRAGPDSGNTIYF.